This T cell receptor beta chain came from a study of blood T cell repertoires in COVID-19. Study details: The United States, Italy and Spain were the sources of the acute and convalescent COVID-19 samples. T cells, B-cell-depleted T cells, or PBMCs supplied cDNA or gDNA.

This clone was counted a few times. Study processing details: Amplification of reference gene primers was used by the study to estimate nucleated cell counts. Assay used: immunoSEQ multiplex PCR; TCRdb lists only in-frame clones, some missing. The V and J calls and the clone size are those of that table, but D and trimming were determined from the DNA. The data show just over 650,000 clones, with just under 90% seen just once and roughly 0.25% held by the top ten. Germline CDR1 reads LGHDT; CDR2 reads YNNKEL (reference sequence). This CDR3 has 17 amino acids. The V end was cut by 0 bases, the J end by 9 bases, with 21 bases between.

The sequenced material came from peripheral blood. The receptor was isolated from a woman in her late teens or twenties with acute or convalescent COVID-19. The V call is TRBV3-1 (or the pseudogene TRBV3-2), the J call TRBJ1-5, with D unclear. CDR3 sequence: CASSQDLLVASPSPQHF. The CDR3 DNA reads TGTGCCAGCAGCCAAGACCTCCTCGTGGCTTCTCCATCGCCCCAGCATTTT.